Listed here are 24 T cell receptor beta chains from one sample, sequenced in a study of shared clonotypes between healthy human individuals. The data were produced by immunoSEQ multiplex PCR, yet TCRdb's version contains in-frame clones alone and is incomplete. The top ten hold approximately 1.5% of the sample, which has about 1 million clones, about 75% seen once. The sequenced sample consisted of memory CD4+ T cells sorted from blood. Subset given: CD45RA-negative fraction. The receptors were gathered from a man younger than 35 in good health.

The V call is TRBV21-1, the J call TRBJ1-4. TRBV21-1 is reported as a pseudogene. The CDR3 has 13 residues. This CDR3 reads CASSKKDDKKLFF. DNA of the CDR3: TGTGCCAGCAGCAAAAAGGACGATAAAAAACTGTTTTTT.

CDR3: CAWTAGGWGYTF. The CDR3 coding sequence is TGTGCCTGGACGGCAGGGGGTTGGGGCTACACCTTC. The chain joins TRBV30 to TRBJ1-2; 7 bases are a match to TRBD1. This CDR3 region has 12 residues. Germline values: CDR1 GTSNPN, CDR2 SVGIG (reference sequence). Losses at the gene ends were 4 bases for V and 8 bases for J; bases not matched to a gene: 7.

V and J are TRBV13 and TRBJ2-3; D uncertain. This CDR3 comprises 14 residues. The germline CDR1 and CDR2 sequences are PRHDT and FYEKMQ (reference sequence). Between the trimmed V and J ends, which lost 5 bases and 2 bases, there was a span of 11 bases. The chain's CDR3 is CASSRTPDTDTQYF. The CDR3 nucleotides are TGTGCCAGCAGCAGGACCCCCGACACAGATACGCAGTATTTT. Combining the CDR3 with reference TRBV13 and TRBJ2-3 gives the whole variable domain AAGVIQSPRHLIKEKRETATLKCYPIPRHDTVYWYQQGPGQDPQFLISFYEKMQSDKGSIPDRFSAQQFSDYHSELNMSSLELGDSALYFCASSRTPDTDTQYFGPGTRLTVL.

The chain combines TRBV30 with TRBJ1-1; the D is unclear. This CDR3 has 15 amino acids. The V gene lost 0 bases and the J gene lost 0 bases, with 11 bases spanning the gap. CDR1 GTSNPN and CDR2 SVGIG come from the germline V gene (reference sequence). Here the CDR3 reads CAWSVRGRMNTEAFF. As DNA, the CDR3 is TGTGCCTGGAGTGTACGAGGACGGATGAACACTGAAGCTTTCTTT.

To note about this clone: Different DNA sequences within this sample yield the same CDR3. The chain employs TRBV4-3 and TRBJ1-5; D gene ambiguous. Germline V gene sequence: CDR1 LGHNA, CDR2 YSLEER. V dropped 2 bases and J dropped 5 bases, with 7 bases sitting between them. CDR3 length equals 13 residues. DNA of the CDR3: TGCGCCAGCAGCCAATATCGGGATCAGCCCCAGCATTTT. Translating it yields CASSQYRDQPQHF.

This chain links TRBV15 with TRBJ2-3; D may be TRBD2 (6 bases). Between the trimmed V and J ends, which lost 0 bases and 0 bases, there was a span of 19 bases. The CDR3 spans 19 residues. Germline V CDR1 and CDR2: LNHNV, YYDKDF (reference sequence). The CDR3 protein is CATSRDLQSTSRSTDTQYF. In nucleotides, the CDR3 is TGTGCCACCAGCAGAGATCTTCAAAGCACTAGCCGGAGCACAGATACGCAGTATTTT.

The V gene is TRBV7-8, the J gene TRBJ1-4, with a weak D call TRBD1 (5 bases). The germline gives CDR1 SGHVS, CDR2 FQNEAQ. V lost 3 bases, J lost 5 bases, and 13 bases lay in between. The CDR3 loop spans 15 amino acids. The CDR3 region is CASSLTGTENEKLFF. CDR3 nucleotide sequence: TGTGCCAGCAGCTTGACCGGGACGGAGAATGAAAAACTGTTTTTT.

This chain links TRBV6-5 with TRBJ1-6; no clear D. Trimming left V 0 bases short and J 10 bases short, with 13 bases between. The germline gives CDR1 MNHEY, CDR2 SVGAGI. The CDR3 totals 15 residues. Here the CDR3 reads CASSYSLPGSSPLHF. The CDR3 nucleotides read TGTGCCAGCAGTTACTCGCTTCCGGGAAGCTCACCCCTCCACTTT.

This chain links TRBV27 with TRBJ1-1; possibly TRBD1 for D (6 bases). The CDR3 loop spans 13 amino acids. Germline lookup yields CDR1 MNHEY and CDR2 SMNVEV (reference sequence). Trimming cost V 6 bases and J 4 bases, with 12 bases left between them. CDR3 DNA: TGTGCCAGCAGCCTTAGGACAGTCACTGAAGCTTTCTTT. The encoded protein is CASSLRTVTEAFF.

This chain connects TRBV7-3 to TRBJ1-1; D is uncertain. V gave up 2 bases and J gave up 2 bases, with 6 bases separating them. The V gene's germline CDR1 is SGHTA and CDR2 FQGTGA. The CDR3 is 13 residues long. The CDR3 DNA reads TGTGCCAGCAGCTTAGATTTTAACACTGAAGCTTTCTTT. It yields the protein CASSLDFNTEAFF.

The V and J genes are TRBV5-6 and TRBJ2-7; the match to TRBD2 covers 7 bases. J lost 4 bases, V lost 1 base, and 8 bases had no gene match. The germline CDR1 and CDR2 sequences are SGHDT and YYEEEE. CDR3 length equals 15 residues. The CDR3 sequence: CASSLPRPGGYEQYF. The CDR3 DNA sequence: TGTGCCAGCAGCTTGCCCAGGCCGGGGGGTTACGAGCAGTACTTC.

The chain has TRBV5-6 and TRBJ1-5; 8 bases align to TRBD1. This CDR3 is 14 amino acids long. V dropped 4 bases and J dropped 4; count of bases not matched to a gene: 4. Germline values: CDR1 SGHDT, CDR2 YYEEEE. This chain's CDR3 is CASSRTGPNQPQHF. The CDR3 DNA reads TGTGCCAGCAGCCGGACAGGGCCGAATCAGCCCCAGCATTTT.

This chain joins TRBV28 and TRBJ2-1; D uncertain. CDR3 length equals 11 residues. Trimming cost V 6 bases and J 4 bases, with 4 bases left between them. The germline CDR1 and CDR2 sequences are MDHEN and SYDVKM. The CDR3 reads CASRSYNEQFF. As DNA, the CDR3 is TGTGCCAGCAGGAGTTACAATGAGCAGTTCTTC.

A single count supports this clone. This rearrangement joins TRBV6-1 to TRBJ2-1, with D possibly being TRBD2 (5 bases). In germline, CDR1 is MNHNS, CDR2 SASEGT. CDR3 length: 14 amino acids. Trimming left V 1 base short and J 8 bases short, with 12 bases between. CDR3 loop: CASSEGRQWDEQFF. Here the CDR3 DNA reads TGTGCCAGCAGTGAAGGGAGGCAGTGGGATGAGCAGTTCTTC.

Only a few counts were recorded for this clone. The rearrangement links TRBV6-4 to TRBJ1-5, with no clear D. The V and J ends lost 2 bases and 0 bases respectively, with 8 bases between them. The CDR3 runs 15 residues. Germline values: CDR1 MRHNA, CDR2 SNTAGT. DNA of the CDR3: TGTGCCAGCAGTGACAGGTTCAATAGCAATCAGCCCCAGCATTTT. Amino acids: CASSDRFNSNQPQHF.

V is TRBV6-1 and J is TRBJ1-4; 9 nucleotides line up with TRBD1. The germline V gene has CDR1 MNHNS and CDR2 SASEGT. The CDR3 sequence is 14 residues long. V shed 6 bases and J 7 bases; nucleotides not matched to a gene: 6. CDR3 sequence (DNA): TGTGCCAGCAGGGCCGGGACAGGGAGTGAAAAACTGTTTTTT. This codes for CASRAGTGSEKLFF.

The chain joins TRBV6-6 to TRBJ1-2; 9 nucleotides match TRBD1. In germline, CDR1 is MNHNY, CDR2 SVGAGI (reference sequence). With 5 bases clipped from V and 2 bases from J, the junction kept 6 bases outside the gene matches. This CDR3 region has 15 residues. The CDR3 DNA is TGTGCCAGCAGTGACCCGGGACAGGGAAACTATGGCTACACCTTC. It codes for CASSDPGQGNYGYTF.

This clone was observed once. The CDR3 sequence is CASSAVGGQQAGETQYF. The CDR3 coding sequence is TGTGCCAGCAGCGCCGTAGGGGGACAGCAGGCGGGAGAGACCCAGTACTTC. The genes are TRBV7-2 and TRBJ2-5, with 7 bases matching TRBD1. The trim removed 5 bases at V and 4 bases at J, leaving 16 bases unmatched. This CDR3 has 17 residues. Germline V lookup: CDR1 SGHTA, CDR2 FQGNSA.

The chain couples TRBV6-5 to TRBJ2-1; maybe TRBD1 (6 bases). V lost 10 bases and J 4 bases, leaving 17 bases between the germline ends. CDR1 MNHEY and CDR2 SVGAGI come from the germline V gene. The CDR3 covers 14 residues. The CDR3 region is CATAGTPDYNEQFF. The CDR3 DNA reads TGTGCCACTGCCGGGACACCCGATTACAATGAGCAGTTCTTC.

This clone was recorded at least ten times. The gene calls are TRBV11-1 and TRBJ2-2; 11 bases map to TRBD2. J lost 5 bases, V lost 5 bases, and 7 bases had no gene match. Germline CDR1 is SGHAT and CDR2 is FQDESV (reference sequence). CDR3 size: 16 residues. Here the CDR3 DNA reads TGTGCCAGCAGCCTTGGTCTAGCGGGAGGAACCGGGGAGCTGTTTTTT. Encoded protein: CASSLGLAGGTGELFF.

Details on this clone: This may come from a read error, since a much larger clone is one base off. Other DNA sequences in this specimen translate into the identical CDR3. The chain is built from TRBV9 and TRBJ2-7; D tentatively reads TRBD1 or TRBD2 (6 bases each). The CDR3 spans 14 residues. Germline CDR1 SGDLS, CDR2 YYNGEE. Deletions cut 0 bases from V and 5 bases from J, with 12 bases between. This CDR3 is CASSVGPGANEQYF. CDR3 DNA: TGTGCCAGCAGCGTAGGTCCGGGGGCGAACGAGCAGTACTTC.

This clone was observed many times. The CDR3 DNA reads TGTGCCAGCAGTTTAGTCGGGGTCTCGGATGGCTACACCTTC. Translated: CASSLVGVSDGYTF. This chain uses TRBV27 with TRBJ1-2, with D hard to call. The CDR3 is 14 amino acids. V was pared by 2 bases and J by 6 bases, with 13 bases between. Germline loops: CDR1 MNHEY, CDR2 SMNVEV (reference sequence).

The chain employs TRBV7-2 and TRBJ2-7; TRBD2 matches 8 bases. Germline V gene sequence: CDR1 SGHTA, CDR2 FQGNSA. Trimming removed 2 bases from V and 2 bases from J; junction bases left unmatched: 8. This CDR3 is built from 16 residues. CDR3 bases: TGTGCCAGCAGCTTATCTGGCGGGAGGCCGCCCTACGAGCAGTACTTC. Translated: CASSLSGGRPPYEQYF. Combining the CDR3 with reference TRBV7-2 and TRBJ2-7 gives the whole variable domain GAGVSQSPSNKVTEKGKDVELRCDPISGHTALYWYRQSLGQGLEFLIYFQGNSAPDKSGLPSDRFSAERTGGSVSTLTIQRTQQEDSAVYLCASSLSGGRPPYEQYFGPGTRLTVT.

The V gene is TRBV5-1, the J gene TRBJ2-1, with TRBD2 as a possible D gene (5 bases). There are 11 residues in the CDR3. Between the trimmed V and J ends, which lost 8 bases and 8 bases, there was a span of 11 bases. Germline values: CDR1 SGHRS, CDR2 YFSETQ. For the CDR3, the DNA is TGCGCCAGTACCGAGGGCTATGAGCAGTTCTTC. It specifies CASTEGYEQFF.